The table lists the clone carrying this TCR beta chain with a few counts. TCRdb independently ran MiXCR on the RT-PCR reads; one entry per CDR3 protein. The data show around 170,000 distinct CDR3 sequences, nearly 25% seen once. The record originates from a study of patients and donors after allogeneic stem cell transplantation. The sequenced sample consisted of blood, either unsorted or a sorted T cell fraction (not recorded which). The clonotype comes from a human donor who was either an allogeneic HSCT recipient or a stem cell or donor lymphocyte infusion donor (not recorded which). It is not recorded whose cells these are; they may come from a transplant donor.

CDR3 loop: CATSREAPETQYF. The CDR3 DNA follows: TGTGCCACCAGCAGAGAGGCGCCGGAGACCCAGTACTTC. This rearrangement joins TRBV15 to TRBJ2-5; D uncertain. The CDR3 covers 13 residues. Germline CDR1 reads LNHNV; CDR2 reads YYDKDF (reference sequence). V shed 0 bases and J shed 5 bases, with 7 bases lying between them.